This TCR beta chain is from a study of T cell responses to AZD1222 COVID-19 vaccine. Findings and limits, study-wide: Once two AZD1222 doses were given, Spike-specific TCR breadth and depth went up.

TCRdb's copy holds only in-frame clones and misses some; the assay was immunoSEQ multiplex PCR. Of approximately 150,000 clones in the sample, about 91% were seen once. With regard to this clone: Its target is unknown.

The CDR3 covers 11 residues. V lost 5 bases to trimming and J lost 8 bases, with 6 bases between them. The sequences come from peripheral blood, collected on day 0 of MenACWY control vaccination. This clonotype was sampled from an adult in good health. This chain uses TRBV12-3 or TRBV12-4 with TRBJ2-2; D is uncertain. The CDR3 coding sequence is TGTGCCAGCAGTGCCTGGGGGGAGCTGTTTTTT. It translates to CASSAWGELFF.